The 16 T cell receptor beta chains below come from one sample, sequenced in a study of blood T cells in healthy people across ages. It was with a sample-barcoded 5' primer and a J-beta primer mix that a second PCR of roughly 7 to 12 cycles was run. TCRdb reanalysed the 5' RACE reads using MiXCR and keeps one entry per CDR3 protein. The data contain a few hundred thousand distinct CDR3 sequences, over 45% of them singletons. Sequencing input: blood. The receptor set was obtained from a man aged 55 to 70 in good health.

V and J are TRBV28 and TRBJ2-7, with D possibly TRBD2 on 7 matching bases. CDR1 and CDR2 from the germline V gene are MDHEN and SYDVKM. V was cut by 6 bases and J by 2 bases, with 14 bases left in between. The CDR3 loop spans 14 amino acids. CDR3 loop: CASRWGGQPYEQYF. CDR3 coding DNA: TGTGCCAGCAGGTGGGGGGGCCAACCCTACGAGCAGTACTTC.

The chain links TRBV3-1 to TRBJ1-3; the D is unclear. This CDR3 is built from 14 residues. Germline V gene lookup returns CDR1 LGHDT and CDR2 YNNKEL (reference sequence). V lost 4 bases and J 2 bases, leaving 9 bases between the germline ends. Here the CDR3 reads CASSPGFAGNTIYF. The CDR3, as DNA: TGTGCCAGCAGCCCGGGGTTCGCTGGAAACACCATATATTTT.

The rearrangement uses TRBV28 and TRBJ2-7; no firm D call. The germline V gene has CDR1 MDHEN and CDR2 SYDVKM. Trimming shortened V by 3 bases and J by 1 base, and 7 bases separated the two germline ends. The CDR3 has 13 amino acids. The DNA for the CDR3 is TGTGCCAGCAGTTTGTACAGTTCCTACGAGCAGTACTTC. It yields the protein CASSLYSSYEQYF.

This clonotype has only a few counts. The chain is built from TRBV29-1 and TRBJ2-4, with TRBD2 matching 8 bases. This CDR3 has 17 residues. Germline CDR1 SQVTM, CDR2 ANQGSEA. The trim removed 7 bases at V and 13 bases at J, leaving 27 bases unmatched. This CDR3 reads CSAGIGVAGGLTGEQYF. CDR3 DNA: TGCAGCGCCGGGATTGGGGTGGCGGGAGGCTTAACGGGAGAGCAGTACTTC.

This sequence joins TRBV15 and TRBJ2-3; D ambiguous. The CDR3 totals 16 residues. Germline V gene data show CDR1 as LNHNV and CDR2 as YYDKDF (reference sequence). V was trimmed by 0 bases and J by 5 bases, leaving 15 bases between them. In nucleotides, the CDR3 is TGTGCCACCAGCAGAGATCTTGAGGCCCTGAGAGATACGCAGTATTTT. Amino acids: CATSRDLEALRDTQYF.

In this sample, this clonotype turned up a few times. The genes are TRBV7-2 and TRBJ2-3; D uncertain. Germline lookup yields CDR1 SGHTA and CDR2 FQGNSA. V was clipped by 3 bases and J by 3 bases, with 7 bases between them. The CDR3 covers 13 residues. The CDR3 DNA follows: TGTGCCAGCAGCTTTTACACGACAGATACGCAGTATTTT. Its protein product is CASSFYTTDTQYF.

The chain uses TRBV27 and TRBJ2-5; D remains unclear. Per the germline V gene, CDR1 is MNHEY and CDR2 is SMNVEV (reference sequence). The CDR3 length is 14 residues. V was trimmed by 3 bases and J by 7 bases, leaving 15 bases between them. The CDR3 DNA reads as TGTGCCAGCAGTTTCGGGCAGGCGGCCGGGACCCAGTACTTC. Its translation: CASSFGQAAGTQYF.

J is TRBJ2-3 and V is TRBV7-9; D unclear. V gave up 3 bases and J gave up 0 bases, with 13 bases separating them. The CDR3 is 16 amino acids. Germline-derived CDR1 and CDR2 are SEHNR and FQNEAQ (reference sequence). Here the CDR3 reads CASSFPVSESTDTQYF. The CDR3 coding sequence is TGTGCCAGCAGCTTCCCCGTAAGCGAAAGCACAGATACGCAGTATTTT.

This clonotype was seen at least ten times. The gene calls are TRBV7-9 and TRBJ2-7; D is ambiguous. This CDR3 has 16 residues. Germline V gene sequence: CDR1 SEHNR, CDR2 FQNEAQ (reference sequence). V shed 4 bases and J shed 2 bases, with 18 bases lying between them. DNA of the CDR3: TGTGCCAGCAGCTCCAAGAAGCAAGGTCCTACCTACGAGCAGTACTTC. Translated, it gives CASSSKKQGPTYEQYF.

The DNA for the CDR3 is TGCGCCAGCAGCCAAGGTGCTGCGCTGGGGGAGCAGTACTTC. Its protein product is CASSQGAALGEQYF. The gene calls are TRBV4-1 and TRBJ2-5; D could derive from TRBD1 or TRBD2 (5 bases each). The V gene lost 1 base and the J gene lost 11 bases, with 17 bases spanning the gap. The CDR3 runs 14 residues. Germline loops: CDR1 MGHRA, CDR2 YSYEKL.

For this clonotype: One base away lies a much larger clone, so this may be a sequencing read error. V gene TRBV7-2 combines with J gene TRBJ2-1, with TRBD2 matching 7 bases. Germline V gene lookup returns CDR1 SGHTA and CDR2 FQGNSA. After removal of 5 bases from V and 7 bases from J, the junction contained 8 bases not matched to a gene. This CDR3 spans 14 amino acids. The CDR3 DNA follows: TGTGCCAGCAGCATAGTCGGGGGGAGGAATGAGCAGTTCTTC. It codes for CASSIVGGRNEQFF.

The chain has TRBV6-2 or TRBV6-3 and TRBJ2-3, with 7 bases that match TRBD2. Trimming at V came to 4 bases and at J to 9 bases, leaving 4 bases not matched to a gene. Germline loops: CDR1 MNHEY, CDR2 SVGEGT. There are 12 residues in the CDR3. In nucleotides, the CDR3 is TGTGCCAGCAGTTTATCAGCGGGAACGCAGTATTTT. It translates to CASSLSAGTQYF.

The chain's CDR3 is CASSVEAENIQYF. CDR3 nucleotide sequence: TGTGCCAGCAGCGTAGAGGCAGAAAACATTCAGTACTTC. The chain uses TRBV9 and TRBJ2-4, with D unclear. CDR1 is SGDLS and CDR2 is YYNGEE in the germline V gene. This CDR3 spans 13 amino acids. Trimming shortened V by 0 bases and J by 5 bases, and 6 bases separated the two germline ends.

The V and J genes are TRBV25-1 and TRBJ1-2, with a weak D call TRBD1 (6 bases). CDR1 and CDR2 (germline): MGHDK, SYGVNS. The V and J ends lost 6 bases and 4 bases respectively, with 12 bases between them. The CDR3 runs to 13 residues. CDR3 in amino acids: CASSVGALYGYTF. CDR3 in DNA: TGTGCCAGCAGCGTGGGGGCCCTCTATGGCTACACCTTC.

The chain uses TRBV24-1 and TRBJ1-2, with D maybe TRBD1 (6 bases). This CDR3 spans 13 amino acids. Trimming stripped 3 bases from V and 7 bases from J, with 11 bases between. Germline V gene sequence: CDR1 KGHDR, CDR2 SFDVKD. Written as DNA, the CDR3 is TGTGCCACCAGTGATAACTACAGGGCTGGCTACACCTTC. Protein: CATSDNYRAGYTF.

The table lists this clonotype with many counts. The chain combines TRBV4-2 with TRBJ2-1, with TRBD2 matching 9 bases. This CDR3 is built from 16 residues. Germline V gene data show CDR1 as LGHNA and CDR2 as YNFKEQ. Losses at the gene ends were 1 base for V and 3 bases for J; bases not matched to a gene: 4. In nucleotides, the CDR3 is TGTGCCAGCAGCCAAGCGAGGCGGGGGGGCTACAATGAGCAGTTCTTC. Its protein is CASSQARRGGYNEQFF.